This is a list of T cell receptor beta chains from one sample in a study of T cells after posttransplantation cyclophosphamide. TCRdb keeps only in-frame clones here, not all; method: immunoSEQ multiplex PCR. This table holds roughly 14,000 clones, 80% to 85% found once. The sequencing here drew on PBMCs, taken 350 to 400 days after allogeneic stem cell transplant with calcineurin inhibitor and methotrexate. The receptor set was obtained from a male patient in his late teens or twenties who received an allogeneic stem cell transplant from a related donor, was CMV-positive, and had no GVHD. The graft donor may have given rise to some T cells. CDR3s include the opening cysteine and the closing phenylalanine or tryptophan. A D gene is named only where the DNA matches it firmly. The size entry is marked missing in some rows and otherwise reads once, few, many or a size class.

TRBJ2-3,15,TRBV2,TRBD2,.,TGTGCCAGCAGAGGACTAGCGGGACCCACAGATACGCAGTATTTT,CASRGLAGPTDTQYF
TRBJ2-5,16,TRBV7-9,TRBD1,.,TGTGCCAGCAGCTTAAATTCCGGGACAGGGATTAGGACCCAGTACTTC,CASSLNSGTGIRTQYF
TRBJ2-1,21,TRBV28,TRBD1,few,TGTGCCAGCAGTTTACCCCAGGGGGCAGGTCCCATCGGAAGGGCCTACAATGAGCAGTTCTTC,CASSLPQGAGPIGRAYNEQFF
TRBJ2-5,13,TRBV7-9,TRBD2,.,TGTGCCAGCAGCTCAACCAGGACTAGCGGCGAGTACTTC,CASSSTRTSGEYF
TRBJ2-7,16,TRBV6-5,TRBD1,few,TGTGCCAGCAGTTTAGGTGGGGCAGGGGGATACTACGAGCAGTACTTC,CASSLGGAGGYYEQYF
TRBJ2-7,14,TRBV4-1,TRBD1,.,TGCGCCAGCAGCCAGAGGGGGCGCACCTACGAGCAGTACTTC,CASSQRGRTYEQYF
TRBJ2-2,14,TRBV7-7,.,once,TGTGCTAGCAGCCCCAGCGGAGACACCGGGGAGCTGTTTTTT,CASSPSGDTGELFF
TRBJ2-1,17,TRBV11-2,TRBD2,.,TGTGCCAGCAGCTACGGAAAACTAGCGGGAGCTTACAATGAGCAGTTCTTC,CASSYGKLAGAYNEQFF
TRBJ2-1,15,TRBV19,TRBD2,.,TGTGCCAGTAGTCCCGGACTAGCGGGAGGCTACGAGCAGTTCTTC,CASSPGLAGGYEQFF
TRBJ2-1,15,TRBV28,.,.,TGTGCCAGCAGTTTTGGTGGGAGTGGGTCCAATGAGCAGTTCTTC,CASSFGGSGSNEQFF
TRBJ2-2,15,TRBV28,.,.,TGTGCCAGCAGCGCCTCAGGGTATGGGGCCGGGGAGCTGTTTTTT,CASSASGYGAGELFF
TRBJ1-5,13,TRBV27,.,.,TGTGCCAGCAGTTACAGGGGCAATCAGCCCCAGCATTTT,CASSYRGNQPQHF
TRBJ2-1,15,TRBV9,TRBD2,.,TGTGCCAGCAGATCTGAAGCGGGAGGGCCGAGTGAGCAGTTCTTC,CASRSEAGGPSEQFF
TRBJ1-3,14,TRBV5-4,.,.,TGTGCCAGCAGCTTTCAGGGTTCGGGAAACACCATATATTTT,CASSFQGSGNTIYF
TRBJ2-1,14,TRBV6-6,.,.,TGTGCCAGCAGTTACGGGGATAAAGAGGGTGAGCAGTTCTTC,CASSYGDKEGEQFF
TRBJ1-2,12,TRBV2,.,.,TGTGCCAGCCGGGTCAGGGACTATGGCTACACCTTC,CASRVRDYGYTF
TRBJ2-7,12,TRBV28,.,.,TGTGCCAGCAGTTTGTCCGGGAACGAGCAGTACTTC,CASSLSGNEQYF
TRBJ2-6,15,TRBV30,.,once,TGTGCCTGGAGCACAGGGCTCTCTGGGGCCAACGTCCTGACTTTC,CAWSTGLSGANVLTF
TRBJ2-1,17,TRBV9,TRBD2,.,TGTGCCAGCAGCGTAGATGGTAGCGGGGGGGGTAGGGATGAGCAGTTCTTC,CASSVDGSGGGRDEQFF
TRBJ1-6,16,TRBV6-6,TRBD1,.,TGTGCCAGCAGTTACTTACGGACAGGGGATAATTCACCCCTCCACTTT,CASSYLRTGDNSPLHF
TRBJ1-1,15,TRBV10-3,.,.,TGTGCCATCTCAGGGCGGGGGGGCGCAGACACTGAAGCTTTCTTT,CAISGRGGADTEAFF
TRBJ2-1,16,TRBV18,TRBD2,.,TGTGCCAGCTCACCGCAACTAGCGGGAGTCTACAGTGAGCAGTTCTTC,CASSPQLAGVYSEQFF
TRBJ1-4,16,TRBV14,.,once,TGTGCCAGCAGCCAAGATCAAACAGGGCCGAAACAAAAACTGTTTTTT,CASSQDQTGPKQKLFF
TRBJ1-1,13,TRBV19,.,.,TGTGCCAGTAGTATAGAGCCGAGGGAAGAAGCTTTCTTT,CASSIEPREEAFF